The rows below give T cell receptor beta chains drawn from one sample of a study of OX40 agonist ivuxolimab in advanced cancers. Clones were sequenced by immunoSEQ multiplex PCR, and TCRdb holds only the in-frame ones, with some missing. The repertoire holds fewer than 120,000 clones, with roughly 90% as singletons. The sample was CD4+ or CD8+ T cells sorted from blood, taken in a trial of the OX40 agonist ivuxolimab. These receptors were taken from an adult with an advanced solid tumor such as melanoma, head and neck, liver or kidney cancer. CDR3s include the opening cysteine and the closing phenylalanine or tryptophan. Fields, in order: clone size, D gene, J gene, V gene, CDR3 length, CDR3 protein, CDR3 DNA. D genes are given only for firm matches. A clone size is listed for some rows: how often the clone was seen (once, few, many), or a class if it is expanded.

size: .
D: .
J: TRBJ2-2
V: TRBV5-1
length: 15
CDR3: CASRDQAANTGELFF
DNA: TGCGCCAGCAGGGACCAAGCAGCGAACACCGGGGAGCTGTTTTTT

size: .
D: .
J: TRBJ1-2
V: TRBV5-1
length: 13
CDR3: CASSLEGNYGYTF
DNA: TGCGCCAGCAGCTTGGAAGGGAACTATGGCTACACCTTC

size: .
D: TRBD2
J: TRBJ2-5
V: TRBV12-5
length: 14
CDR3: CASGLGLAAETQYF
DNA: TGTGCTAGTGGACTCGGCCTAGCGGCAGAGACCCAGTACTTC

size: .
D: TRBD1
J: TRBJ1-6
V: TRBV10-3
length: 15
CDR3: CAISDSQGAGSPLHF
DNA: TGTGCCATCAGTGATTCACAGGGGGCTGGCTCACCCCTCCACTTT

size: .
D: TRBD2
J: TRBJ2-7
V: TRBV6-5
length: 15
CDR3: CASSPGRGYSYEQYF
DNA: TGTGCCAGCAGTCCGGGGAGGGGCTACTCCTACGAGCAGTACTTC

size: .
D: .
J: TRBJ1-5
V: TRBV19
length: 16
CDR3: CASSIGWGRADQPQHF
DNA: TGTGCCAGTAGTATTGGTTGGGGGAGGGCTGATCAGCCCCAGCATTTT

size: .
D: .
J: TRBJ2-5
V: TRBV7-2
length: 11
CDR3: CASSFKETQYF
DNA: TGTGCCAGCAGCTTTAAAGAGACCCAGTACTTC

size: .
D: .
J: TRBJ2-3
V: TRBV7-3
length: 15
CDR3: CASSLGSPSTDTQYF
DNA: TGTGCCAGCAGCTTAGGATCTCCTAGCACAGATACGCAGTATTTT

size: few
D: TRBD1
J: TRBJ1-5
V: TRBV6-6
length: 11
CDR3: CASSQGEPQHF
DNA: TGTGCCAGCAGCCAGGGGGAGCCCCAGCATTTT

size: .
D: .
J: TRBJ1-1
V: TRBV9
length: 17
CDR3: CASSVAPRGLMNTEAFF
DNA: TGTGCCAGCAGCGTAGCTCCGAGGGGTCTAATGAACACTGAAGCTTTCTTT

size: .
D: TRBD2
J: TRBJ2-3
V: TRBV10-3
length: 14
CDR3: CAISLAGDIDTQYF
DNA: TGTGCCATCAGCCTAGCGGGAGACATAGATACGCAGTATTTT

size: .
D: .
J: TRBJ1-3
V: TRBV5-7
length: 15
CDR3: CASRGPTNSGNTIYF
DNA: TGTGCCAGCAGAGGACCTACAAACTCTGGAAACACCATATATTTT

size: .
D: .
J: TRBJ2-7
V: TRBV5-8
length: 13
CDR3: CASSSDSSYEQYF
DNA: TGTGCCAGCAGCTCCGACAGTTCCTACGAGCAGTACTTC

size: .
D: .
J: TRBJ1-6
V: TRBV30
length: 13
CDR3: CASTLGGHSPLHF
DNA: TGTGCCTCTACGTTGGGGGGGCATTCACCCCTCCACTTT

size: .
D: .
J: TRBJ1-4
V: TRBV30
length: 14
CDR3: CAFYHHGGNEKLFF
DNA: TGTGCCTTCTACCATCATGGAGGGAATGAAAAACTGTTTTTT

size: .
D: .
J: TRBJ2-7
V: TRBV4-3
length: 12
CDR3: CASHYPSYEQYF
DNA: TGCGCCAGCCACTACCCATCCTACGAGCAGTACTTC

size: .
D: TRBD2
J: TRBJ2-1
V: TRBV5-4
length: 15
CDR3: CASSLKLAEDNEQFF
DNA: TGTGCCAGCAGCTTGAAGCTAGCGGAGGACAATGAGCAGTTCTTC

size: .
D: .
J: TRBJ2-7
V: TRBV5-1
length: 12
CDR3: CASSWDRQQQYF
DNA: TGCGCCAGCAGCTGGGATCGGCAGCAGCAGTACTTC

size: .
D: TRBD2
J: TRBJ2-2
V: TRBV5-4
length: 16
CDR3: CASSEPGLAGAGELFF
DNA: TGTGCCAGCAGCGAACCAGGACTAGCGGGAGCCGGGGAGCTGTTTTTT

size: .
D: TRBD1
J: TRBJ2-2
V: TRBV7-2
length: 14
CDR3: CAFYEGARTGELFF
DNA: TGTGCCTTCTACGAGGGGGCGCGGACCGGGGAGCTGTTTTTT